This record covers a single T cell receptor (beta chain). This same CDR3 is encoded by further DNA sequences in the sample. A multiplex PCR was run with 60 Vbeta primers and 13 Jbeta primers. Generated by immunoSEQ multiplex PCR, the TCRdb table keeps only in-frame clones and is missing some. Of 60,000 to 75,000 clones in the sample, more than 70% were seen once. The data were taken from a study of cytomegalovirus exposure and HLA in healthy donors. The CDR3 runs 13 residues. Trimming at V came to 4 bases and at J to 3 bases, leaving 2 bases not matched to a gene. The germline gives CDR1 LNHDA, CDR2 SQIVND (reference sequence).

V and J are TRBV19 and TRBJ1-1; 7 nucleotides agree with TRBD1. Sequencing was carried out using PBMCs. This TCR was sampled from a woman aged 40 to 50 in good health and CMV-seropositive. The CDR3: CASSSTGDTEAFF. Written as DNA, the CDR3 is TGTGCCAGTAGTAGTACAGGGGACACTGAAGCTTTCTTT. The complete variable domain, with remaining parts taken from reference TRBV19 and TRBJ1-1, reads DGGITQSPKYLFRKEGQNVTLSCEQNLNHDAMYWYRQDPGQGLRLIYYSQIVNDFQKGDIAEGYSVSREKKESFPLTVTSAQKNPTAFYLCASSSTGDTEAFFGQGTRLTVV.